This TCR beta chain came from a study of beta chain features in type 1 diabetes. On the study more broadly: Healthy donors, compared against patients, showed similar age, gender and cell yields.

There are a few counts of this clone. What it binds is unknown. V shed 6 bases and J shed 3 bases, with 8 bases lying between them. The germline CDR1 and CDR2 sequences are DFQATT and SNEGSKA (reference sequence). CDR3 size: 11 residues. As every portion of the isolated RNA was reverse transcribed, the sequencing read expressed TCRB transcripts. Sequenced by immunoSEQ multiplex PCR; TCRdb stores in-frame clones only, minus some. The sample consists of 680,000 or so clones, around 15% of them appearing once. Regarding the study as a whole: Researchers report that Type 1 diabetes patients had moderately but significantly shorter TCRB CDR3s across all four CD4+ subsets. Naive, central memory and Treg TCRB repertoires appeared more alike in patients than in healthy donors.

The clonotype originates from a man in his late teens or twenties with type 1 diabetes. Material: naive CD4+ T cells from blood. The rearrangement links TRBV20-1 to TRBJ1-1; D gene ambiguous. The CDR3 DNA follows: TGCAGTGCGTGGCGGTACACTGAAGCTTTCTTT. Its translation: CSAWRYTEAFF.